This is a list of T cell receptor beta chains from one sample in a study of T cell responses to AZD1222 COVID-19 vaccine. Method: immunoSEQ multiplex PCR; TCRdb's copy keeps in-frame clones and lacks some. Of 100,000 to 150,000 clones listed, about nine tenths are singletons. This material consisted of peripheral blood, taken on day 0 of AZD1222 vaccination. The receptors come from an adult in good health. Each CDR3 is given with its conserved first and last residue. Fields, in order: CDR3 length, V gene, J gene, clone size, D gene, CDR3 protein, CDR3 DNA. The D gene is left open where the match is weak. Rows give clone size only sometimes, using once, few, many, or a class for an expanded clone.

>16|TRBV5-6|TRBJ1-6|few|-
CASSLRQVSDNSPLHF
TGTGCCAGCAGCCTAAGACAGGTCTCGGATAATTCACCCCTCCACTTT
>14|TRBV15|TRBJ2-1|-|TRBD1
CATSRDRGLGQQFF
TGTGCCACCAGCAGAGATAGGGGGCTGGGGCAGCAGTTCTTC
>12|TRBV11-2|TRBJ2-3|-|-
CASSPNTDTQYF
TGTGCCAGCAGCCCTAACACAGATACGCAGTATTTT
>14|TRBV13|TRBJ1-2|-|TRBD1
CASSLDRDPGGYTF
TGTGCCAGCAGCCTGGACAGGGATCCCGGTGGCTACACCTTC
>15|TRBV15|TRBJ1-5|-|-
CATSRDRGFGQPQHF
TGTGCCACCAGCAGAGACAGGGGATTTGGTCAGCCCCAGCATTTT
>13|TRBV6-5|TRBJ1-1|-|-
CASIILRGKGPSF
TGTGCCAGCATCATTCTGAGGGGCAAGGGCCCATCTTTT
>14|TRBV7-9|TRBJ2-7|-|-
CASSLQGLTYEQYF
TGTGCCAGCAGCCTTCAGGGACTCACCTACGAGCAGTACTTC
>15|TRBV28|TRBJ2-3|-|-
CASSLPGDSPDTQYF
TGTGCCAGCAGTTTACCGGGTGACTCTCCAGATACGCAGTATTTT
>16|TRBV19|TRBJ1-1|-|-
CASRYRGDSQNTEAFF
TGTGCCAGTAGGTATAGGGGAGACAGCCAGAACACTGAAGCTTTCTTT
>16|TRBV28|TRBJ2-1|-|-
CASSSGGTSSYNEQFF
TGTGCCAGCAGTTCAGGGGGGACAAGCTCCTACAATGAGCAGTTCTTC
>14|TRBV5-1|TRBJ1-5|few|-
CASSLDSRNQPQHF
TGCGCCAGCAGCTTGGACAGCAGAAATCAGCCCCAGCATTTT
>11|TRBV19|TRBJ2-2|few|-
CAGGNTGELFF
TGTGCCGGGGGTAACACCGGGGAGCTGTTTTTT
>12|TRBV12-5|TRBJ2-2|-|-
CASGPPTGELFF
TGTGCTAGTGGACCTCCGACTGGGGAGCTGTTTTTT
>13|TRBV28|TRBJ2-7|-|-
CASSKMDGNEQYF
TGTGCCAGCAGCAAAATGGACGGGAACGAGCAGTACTTC
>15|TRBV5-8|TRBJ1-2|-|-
CASSPLGGFGAGYTF
TGTGCCAGCAGCCCGCTAGGGGGGTTCGGGGCTGGCTACACCTTC
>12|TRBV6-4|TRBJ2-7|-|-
CASSDRFGEQYF
TGTGCCAGCAGTGACCGCTTCGGCGAGCAGTACTTC
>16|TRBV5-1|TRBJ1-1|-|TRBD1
CASSPRDSPTNTEAFF
TGCGCCAGCAGCCCACGGGACAGTCCAACGAACACTGAAGCTTTCTTT
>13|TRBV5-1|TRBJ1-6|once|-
CASGRDTPSPLHF
TGCGCCAGTGGACGGGACACTCCTTCACCCCTCCACTTT
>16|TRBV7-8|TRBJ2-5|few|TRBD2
CASSLLASGRTRAQYF
TGTGCCAGCAGCTTATTGGCTAGCGGGAGGACGAGGGCCCAGTACTTC
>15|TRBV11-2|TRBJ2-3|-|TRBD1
CASSSWTGERDTQYF
TGTGCCAGCAGCTCCTGGACAGGGGAAAGGGATACGCAGTATTTT
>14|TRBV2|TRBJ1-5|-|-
CASSDRVGNQPQHF
TGTGCCAGCAGTGACAGGGTAGGCAATCAGCCCCAGCATTTT
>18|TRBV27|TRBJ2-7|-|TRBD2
CASSFGGQGGVVLYEQYF
TGTGCCAGCAGTTTCGGCGGGCAGGGAGGGGTTGTTCTCTACGAGCAGTACTTC
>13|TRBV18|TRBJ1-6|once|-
CASSPQENSPLHF
TGTGCCAGCTCACCACAGGAGAATTCACCCCTCCACTTT
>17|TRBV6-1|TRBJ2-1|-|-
CASSEAGGRNWDNEQFF
TGTGCCAGCAGTGAAGCGGGAGGACGGAATTGGGACAATGAGCAGTTCTTC
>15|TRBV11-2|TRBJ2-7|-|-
CASSVASDSSYEQYF
TGTGCCAGCAGCGTAGCCTCTGACTCCTCCTACGAGCAGTACTTC
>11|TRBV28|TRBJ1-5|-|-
CASSEREPQHF
TGTGCCAGCAGTGAGAGGGAGCCCCAGCATTTT
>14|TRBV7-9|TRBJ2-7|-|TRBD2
CASSPGGNSYEQYF
TGTGCCAGCAGCCCGGGAGGGAACTCCTACGAGCAGTACTTC
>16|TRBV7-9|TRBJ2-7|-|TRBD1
CASRNTGTGGNREQYF
TGTGCCAGCAGGAATACCGGGACAGGGGGCAATCGCGAGCAGTACTTC
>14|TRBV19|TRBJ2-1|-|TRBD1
CASSMDRTYNEQFF
TGTGCCAGTAGTATGGACAGGACCTACAATGAGCAGTTCTTC
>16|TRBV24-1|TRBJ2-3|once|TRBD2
CATSDPSSGMVDTQYF
TGTGCCACCAGTGATCCGTCTAGCGGGATGGTAGATACGCAGTATTTT
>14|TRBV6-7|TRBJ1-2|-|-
CASSSRTDLGGYTF
TGTGCCAGCAGTTCCCGGACCGACTTAGGGGGCTACACCTTC
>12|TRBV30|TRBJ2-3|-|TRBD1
CAWRQGAQTQYF
TGTGCCTGGAGGCAGGGGGCACAAACGCAGTATTTT
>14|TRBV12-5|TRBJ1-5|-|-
CASGLDGYNQPQHF
TGTGCTAGTGGTTTGGACGGCTACAATCAGCCCCAGCATTTT
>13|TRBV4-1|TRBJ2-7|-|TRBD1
CASRATGSAEQYF
TGCGCCAGCAGGGCGACAGGGTCGGCCGAGCAGTACTTC
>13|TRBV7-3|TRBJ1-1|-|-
CASSLEPNTEAFF
TGTGCCAGCAGCTTGGAACCGAACACTGAAGCTTTCTTT
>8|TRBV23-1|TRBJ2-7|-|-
CATGKKNF
TGCGCCACCGGCAAGAAAAACTTC
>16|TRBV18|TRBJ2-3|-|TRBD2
CASSPPSASGVNTQYF
TGTGCCAGCTCACCACCTTCGGCTAGCGGGGTGAATACGCAGTATTTT
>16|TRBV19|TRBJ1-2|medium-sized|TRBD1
CASSMRGQGRVYGYTF
TGTGCCAGTAGTATGCGGGGACAGGGGAGAGTCTATGGCTACACCTTC
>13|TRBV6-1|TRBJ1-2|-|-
CASSQGLQGGYTF
TGTGCCAGCAGTCAGGGACTTCAGGGGGGCTACACCTTC
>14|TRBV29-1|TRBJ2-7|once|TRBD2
CSAGGLAGSYEQYF
TGCAGCGCTGGGGGACTAGCGGGTTCCTACGAGCAGTACTTC
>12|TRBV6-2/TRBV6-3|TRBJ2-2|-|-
CASSQGSGELFF
TGTGCCAGCAGCCAGGGCTCCGGGGAGCTGTTTTTT
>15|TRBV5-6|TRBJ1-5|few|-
CASSLRRTDNQPQHF
TGTGCCAGCAGCTTAAGGCGGACGGACAATCAGCCCCAGCATTTT
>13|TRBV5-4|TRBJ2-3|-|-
CASSLDPTDTQYF
TGTGCCAGCAGCTTGGATCCCACAGATACGCAGTATTTT